One and the same sample provided the 24 T cell receptor beta chains below, sequenced in a study of blood T cell repertoires in COVID-19. Sequencing used immunoSEQ multiplex PCR; TCRdb keeps in-frame clones, though not all of them. Among roughly 120,000 clones, around 82% were seen once, and the ten largest hold approximately 15%. The specimen sequenced was peripheral blood. Source of these receptors: a woman in her sixties or seventies with acute or convalescent COVID-19.

The chain employs TRBV29-1 and TRBJ2-2; 9 nucleotides agree with TRBD2. The germline gives CDR1 SQVTM, CDR2 ANQGSEA. Trimming at V came to 7 bases and at J to 3 bases, leaving 9 bases not matched to a gene. The CDR3 sequence is 15 residues long. The CDR3 coding sequence is TGCAGCGCCCAGTTAGCGGGGGACTACACCGGGGAGCTGTTTTTT. Protein: CSAQLAGDYTGELFF.

This chain links TRBV12-3 or TRBV12-4 with TRBJ2-2; D unresolved. The CDR3 sequence is 11 residues long. V lost 6 bases and J 6 bases, leaving 5 bases between the germline ends. The CDR3 region has the DNA TGTGCCAGCAGGCGATCCGGGGAGCTGTTTTTT. Translation gives CASRRSGELFF.

This chain connects TRBV7-9 to TRBJ2-6, with TRBD1 as a possible D gene (5 bases). The ends were cut back, 5 bases at V and 2 bases at J, with 13 bases in the middle. The germline CDR1 and CDR2 sequences are SEHNR and FQNEAQ (reference sequence). The CDR3 consists of 16 residues. The CDR3 nucleotides read TGTGCCAGCAGCGACAGTAAGGGCGCTGGGGCCAACGTCCTGACTTTC. This gives the protein CASSDSKGAGANVLTF.

V is TRBV19 and J is TRBJ1-4; D ambiguous. This CDR3 spans 13 amino acids. The ends were cut back, 1 base at V and 8 bases at J, with 8 bases in the middle. CDR1 is LNHDA and CDR2 is SQIVND in the germline V gene (reference sequence). The CDR3 DNA sequence: TGTGCCAGTAGTATAGCACAACCAGAAAAACTGTTTTTT. It translates to CASSIAQPEKLFF. The variable domain in full, with the rest retrieved from reference TRBV19 and TRBJ1-4, is DGGITQSPKYLFRKEGQNVTLSCEQNLNHDAMYWYRQDPGQGLRLIYYSQIVNDFQKGDIAEGYSVSREKKESFPLTVTSAQKNPTAFYLCASSIAQPEKLFFGSGTQLSVL.

CDR3 DNA: TGTGCCAGCAGCCAAGACAGCACAGGGAGCCACGAGCAGTACTTC. Translated, it gives CASSQDSTGSHEQYF. The genes are TRBV3-1 (or the pseudogene TRBV3-2) and TRBJ2-7; TRBD1 might be the D (6 bases). The CDR3 has 15 residues. In germline, CDR1 is LGHDT, CDR2 YNNKEL (reference sequence). Deletions cut 0 bases from V and 5 bases from J, with 14 bases between.

This rearrangement joins TRBV5-1 to TRBJ1-3; 7 bases align to TRBD1. Germline lookup yields CDR1 SGHRS and CDR2 YFSETQ. This CDR3 comprises 15 residues. V lost 7 bases, J lost 4 bases, and 11 bases stayed unmatched. DNA for the CDR3: TGCGCCAGCCGACAGACAGGGCTAGGAGGAAACACCATATATTTT. This translates into CASRQTGLGGNTIYF.

V and J are TRBV5-6 and TRBJ1-3; the D gene is possibly TRBD1 (5 bases). This CDR3 has 13 amino acids. The germline CDR1 and CDR2 sequences are SGHDT and YYEEEE. Trimming cost V 3 bases and J 8 bases, with 12 bases left between them. Here the CDR3 DNA reads TGTGCCAGCAGCTCTCCGGACACCTACACCATATATTTT. As protein: CASSSPDTYTIYF.

The rearrangement links TRBV9 to TRBJ2-5; 11 bases agree with TRBD1. Germline V gene sequence: CDR1 SGDLS, CDR2 YYNGEE. V trimming: 0 bases; J trimming: 4 bases; junction bases outside the gene matches: 2. This CDR3 is 15 amino acids long. CDR3 loop: CASSVAGTGGETQYF. The CDR3 DNA follows: TGTGCCAGCAGCGTAGCTGGGACAGGGGGAGAGACCCAGTACTTC.

V gene TRBV28 combines with J gene TRBJ1-2; the D gene is possibly TRBD1 (5 bases). The V and J ends lost 3 bases and 4 bases respectively, with 9 bases between them. The CDR3 totals 13 residues. Germline V gene lookup returns CDR1 MDHEN and CDR2 SYDVKM. This CDR3 reads CASSFEGLYGYTF. As DNA, the CDR3 is TGTGCCAGCAGTTTCGAGGGACTCTATGGCTACACCTTC.

The chain employs TRBV28 and TRBJ2-3; 13 positions agree with TRBD2. The CDR3 covers 22 residues. Germline CDR1 and CDR2: MDHEN and SYDVKM. V trimming: 6 bases; J trimming: 0 bases; junction bases outside the gene matches: 21. CDR3: CASSPGPIKNGLAGASTDTQYF. CDR3 nucleotide sequence: TGTGCCAGCAGCCCGGGACCCATAAAAAACGGACTAGCGGGGGCGAGCACAGATACGCAGTATTTT.

The V and J genes are TRBV4-1 and TRBJ2-7; tentative D call: TRBD2 (5 bases). Germline CDR1 and CDR2: MGHRA and YSYEKL. The CDR3 is 14 amino acids. Between the trimmed V and J ends, which lost 4 bases and 7 bases, there was a span of 17 bases. CDR3 in amino acids: CASSLDEGGWEQYF. CDR3 coding DNA: TGCGCCAGCAGCCTAGACGAGGGCGGGTGGGAGCAGTACTTC.

The chain couples TRBV5-6 to TRBJ1-2, with a possible D match to TRBD1 (5 bases). The CDR3 has 16 amino acids. Trimming removed 4 bases at V and 2 bases at J, with 18 bases between. Per germline, CDR1 SGHDT and CDR2 YYEEEE. Here the CDR3 reads CASSQGLGVINYGYTF. DNA for the CDR3: TGTGCCAGCAGCCAGGGTTTAGGGGTGATCAACTATGGCTACACCTTC. Together with reference TRBV5-6 and TRBJ1-2, the CDR3 gives the full variable domain: DAGVTQSPTHLIKTRGQQVTLRCSPKSGHDTVSWYQQALGQGPQFIFQYYEEEERQRGNFPDRFSGHQFPNYSSELNVNALLLGDSALYLCASSQGLGVINYGYTFGSGTRLTVV.

The gene calls are TRBV23-1 and TRBJ2-2; no reliable D call. TRBV23-1 is an ORF, and what it does is uncertain. Trimming left V 1 base short and J 3 bases short, with 6 bases between. CDR3 length equals 14 residues. Written as DNA, the CDR3 is TGCGCCAGCAGTCAATTTACTTACACCGGGGAGCTGTTTTTT. Its translation: CASSQFTYTGELFF.

This clone appeared a few times. The chain carries TRBV7-2 and TRBJ2-1; 8 nucleotides line up with TRBD2. This CDR3 has 15 amino acids. Per germline, CDR1 SGHTA and CDR2 FQGNSA. The trim removed 2 bases at V and 7 bases at J, leaving 7 bases unmatched. The CDR3 coding sequence is TGTGCCAGCAGCTTAACGGTGACGGGAGGGAATGAGCAGTTCTTC. Amino acids: CASSLTVTGGNEQFF.

The chain is built from TRBV7-2 and TRBJ1-2; the D gene is possibly TRBD1 (5 bases). Trimming left V 5 bases short and J 2 bases short, with 9 bases between. This CDR3 has 13 residues. Germline lookup yields CDR1 SGHTA and CDR2 FQGNSA. CDR3 region: CASSPQENYGYTF. The CDR3 DNA reads TGTGCCAGCAGCCCACAGGAAAACTATGGCTACACCTTC.

This clone came up once. The CDR3 here is CAISERTEHGELFF. The CDR3 DNA is TGTGCCATCAGTGAGAGGACAGAGCACGGGGAGCTGTTTTTT. The genes are TRBV10-3 and TRBJ2-2; D is perhaps TRBD1 (6 bases). From germline, CDR1 is ENHRY and CDR2 SYGVKD. CDR3 size: 14 residues. Trimming removed 2 bases from V and 7 bases from J, with 11 bases in between.

This chain links TRBV30 with TRBJ1-2, with a tentative D call TRBD1 (6 bases). Trimming took off 4 bases at V and 10 bases at J, with 16 bases between the two ends. This CDR3 region has 12 residues. The germline V gene encodes CDR1 GTSNPN and CDR2 SVGIG (reference sequence). The CDR3 sequence: CAWTHRENAYTF. The DNA of the CDR3 is TGTGCCTGGACCCACAGGGAAAACGCCTACACCTTC. Combining the CDR3 with reference TRBV30 and TRBJ1-2 gives the whole variable domain SQTIHQWPATLVQPVGSPLSLECTVEGTSNPNLYWYRQAAGRGLQLLFYSVGIGQISSEVPQNLSASRPQDRQFILSSKKLLLSDSGFYLCAWTHRENAYTFGSGTRLTVV.

V usage is TRBV9 and J usage is TRBJ2-4; D ambiguous. CDR3 length: 14 residues. Germline loops: CDR1 SGDLS, CDR2 YYNGEE. V was pared by 0 bases and J by 3 bases, with 7 bases between. CDR3 in amino acids: CASSVGLSKNIQYF. For the CDR3, the DNA is TGTGCCAGCAGCGTAGGTCTGAGCAAAAACATTCAGTACTTC.

The chain joins TRBV7-3 to TRBJ2-2; 7 bases are shared with TRBD2. V gave up 2 bases and J gave up 4 bases; unmatched junction bases: 16. The germline V gene encodes CDR1 SGHTA and CDR2 FQGTGA. The CDR3 spans 19 residues. This CDR3 reads CASSLFGGRGPASTGELFF. The CDR3 nucleotides read TGTGCCAGCAGCTTATTTGGGGGGAGGGGCCCCGCCAGCACCGGGGAGCTGTTTTTT.

The V gene is TRBV29-1, the J gene TRBJ1-1; the match to TRBD1 covers 10 bases. The CDR3 length is 14 residues. The germline gives CDR1 SQVTM, CDR2 ANQGSEA. The V and J ends lost 7 bases and 4 bases, in that order; junction bases with no gene match: 9. The CDR3 sequence is CSAHRDRGGTEAFF. The CDR3 nucleotides are TGCAGCGCCCACCGGGACAGGGGAGGCACTGAAGCTTTCTTT.

The V call is TRBV5-1, the J call TRBJ2-7, with 10 bases identical to TRBD1. The CDR3 is 15 amino acids. In germline, CDR1 is SGHRS, CDR2 YFSETQ. Unmatched junction bases numbered 7, after V lost 4 bases and J lost 3 bases. The CDR3 protein is CASSQSGTGDYEQYF. CDR3 DNA: TGCGCCAGCAGCCAATCTGGGACAGGGGACTACGAGCAGTACTTC.

The chain combines TRBV4-1 with TRBJ2-1, with 9 positions matching TRBD1. The germline V gene encodes CDR1 MGHRA and CDR2 YSYEKL. V was clipped by 3 bases and J by 15 bases; unmatched bases: 6. The CDR3 is 12 amino acids. CDR3 bases: TGCGCCAGCAGCCACGGACAGGGGTTAGTGTTCTTC. The encoded protein is CASSHGQGLVFF.

The CDR3 nucleotides read TGTGCCAGCAGCGGGGGCAGGGGGCTTGAGACCCAGTACTTC. Its translation is CASSGGRGLETQYF. The chain is built from TRBV6-5 and TRBJ2-5; 8 nucleotides align to TRBD1. The CDR3 is made up of 14 amino acids. CDR1 and CDR2 from the germline V gene are MNHEY and SVGAGI. After removal of 6 bases from V and 5 bases from J, the junction contained 8 bases not matched to a gene.

The chain combines TRBV19 with TRBJ1-5; the D gene is possibly TRBD1 (5 bases). CDR3 size: 12 residues. Germline CDR1 is LNHDA and CDR2 is SQIVND (reference sequence). CDR3 nucleotides: TGTAGTGCAGGGAGGAGAGATCAGCCCCAGCATTTT. Its protein is CSAGRRDQPQHF. The whole variable domain, filled in from reference TRBV19 and TRBJ1-5, reads DGGITQSPKYLFRKEGQNVTLSCEQNLNHDAMYWYRQDPGQGLRLIYYSQIVNDFQKGDIAEGYSVSREKKESFPLTVTSAQKNPTAFYLCSAGRRDQPQHFGDGTRLSIL.